The 13 T cell receptor beta chains in this list originate from one sample, sequenced in a study of OX40 agonist ivuxolimab in advanced cancers. Library preparation used the immunoSEQ multiplex PCR assay. TCRdb re-hosts the immuneACCESS table, in-frame sequences only. Its copies lack some clones; in the studies checked, an unresolved V gene accounts for under half of them, and the cause for the rest is not known. Recorded for this sample are about 61,000 clones; approximately 90% of them occurred a single time. Of the sample, 18% falls within the top ten clones. Source: CD4+ or CD8+ T cells sorted from blood, taken in a trial of the OX40 agonist ivuxolimab. These TCRs come from an adult with an advanced solid tumor such as melanoma, head and neck, liver or kidney cancer.

In nucleotides, the CDR3 is TGTGCCAGTAGTATCAGGGGGTCCTACAATGAGCAGTTCTTC. This sequence encodes CASSIRGSYNEQFF. The chain recombines TRBV19 with TRBJ2-1; TRBD1 matches at 7 bases. V dropped 3 bases and J dropped 1; count of bases not matched to a gene: 0. The CDR3 length is 14 residues. Looked up from germline, CDR1 is LNHDA and CDR2 is SQIVND (reference sequence).

The V gene is TRBV7-9, the J gene TRBJ2-5; 7 positions match TRBD2. CDR1 SEHNR and CDR2 FQNEAQ come from the germline V gene (reference sequence). The CDR3 is 15 residues long. V shed 5 bases, J shed 5 bases, and the junction held 11 bases outside the gene matches. Here the CDR3 DNA reads TGTGCCAGCAGCCCCCGGACTAGTATTTTGGAGACCCAGTACTTC. Translated, it gives CASSPRTSILETQYF.

This rearrangement joins TRBV12-2 to TRBJ2-5. TRBV12-2 is marked as a pseudogene. The length of the CDR3 is 14 residues. This CDR3 reads CASRHLGFQETQYF. CDR3 bases: TGTGCAAGTCGCCACCTAGGGTTCCAAGAGACCCAGTACTTC.

The chain uses TRBV7-9 and TRBJ1-1; D not certain. Trimming took 10 bases from V and 0 from J, leaving 15 bases between them. This CDR3 contains 14 residues. Germline CDR1 is SEHNR and CDR2 is FQNEAQ (reference sequence). The CDR3 region has the DNA TGTGCCATTCCGGCAGACCCCATGAACACTGAAGCTTTCTTT. Its protein is CAIPADPMNTEAFF.

As concerns this clone: This same CDR3 is encoded by further DNA sequences in the sample. This chain uses TRBV4-1 with TRBJ2-7; D is ambiguous. Trimming removed 1 base from V and 0 bases from J, with 7 bases in between. The CDR3 covers 14 residues. In germline, CDR1 is MGHRA, CDR2 YSYEKL. The CDR3 DNA is TGCGCCAGCAGCCAAGTTGGATCCTCCTACGAGCAGTACTTC. This gives the protein CASSQVGSSYEQYF.

J is TRBJ1-1 and V is TRBV6-5; D uncertain. Germline V lookup: CDR1 MNHEY, CDR2 SVGAGI. V was cut by 0 bases and J by 0 bases, with 11 bases left in between. The CDR3 has 16 residues. CDR3 sequence (DNA): TGTGCCAGCAGTTACTCGAAGGAACTTTTGAACACTGAAGCTTTCTTT. Its translation is CASSYSKELLNTEAFF.

The gene calls are TRBV19 and TRBJ1-1; D call uncertain. The V and J ends lost 5 bases and 0 bases respectively, with 7 bases between them. This CDR3 contains 13 residues. CDR1 is LNHDA and CDR2 is SQIVND in the germline V gene (reference sequence). CDR3 residues: CASSPSLNTEAFF. The DNA of the CDR3 is TGTGCCAGTAGTCCGTCCCTGAACACTGAAGCTTTCTTT.

This chain connects TRBV7-9 to TRBJ2-7, with 8 bases aligning to TRBD1. Per germline, CDR1 SEHNR and CDR2 FQNEAQ (reference sequence). The CDR3 loop spans 15 amino acids. J lost 6 bases, V lost 0 bases, and 7 bases had no gene match. The CDR3 nucleotides are TGTGCCAGCAGCTTAGCTCAGGGGGCGGTTCTCGAGCAGTACTTC. Protein: CASSLAQGAVLEQYF.

The gene calls are TRBV4-1 and TRBJ2-3; D perhaps matches TRBD1 (6 bases). Germline assignment: CDR1 MGHRA and CDR2 YSYEKL. The V and J ends lost 0 bases and 2 bases respectively, with 12 bases between them. The CDR3 runs 16 residues. In DNA, the CDR3 is TGCGCCAGCAGCCAAGATCAGGGGAGTTACACAGATACGCAGTATTTT. This codes for CASSQDQGSYTDTQYF.

The genes are TRBV14 and TRBJ2-3, with TRBD2 as a possible D gene (7 bases). V was shortened by 1 base and J by 5 bases, with 19 bases between the two germline ends. Per germline, CDR1 SGHDN and CDR2 FVKESK. This CDR3 region has 17 residues. CDR3 sequence (DNA): TGTGCCAGCAGCCAAGTCCTCGGGGGGCCTGGGGGAGATACGCAGTATTTT. This translates into CASSQVLGGPGGDTQYF.

V and J are TRBV6-6 and TRBJ1-5, with D unclear. Germline V gene data show CDR1 as MNHNY and CDR2 as SVGAGI (reference sequence). The CDR3 runs to 15 residues. V dropped 0 bases and J dropped 0 bases, with 6 bases sitting between them. Written as DNA, the CDR3 is TGTGCCAGCAGTTACTCGACTTATAGCAATCAGCCCCAGCATTTT. This sequence encodes CASSYSTYSNQPQHF.

This chain connects TRBV2 to TRBJ1-3, with 9 nucleotides matching TRBD1. After removal of 4 bases from V and 6 bases from J, the junction contained 4 bases not matched to a gene. Germline V gene lookup returns CDR1 SNHLY and CDR2 FYNNEI. The CDR3 loop spans 14 amino acids. In nucleotides, the CDR3 is TGTGCCAGCAGTGTGGGGGACAGGGCAAACACCATATATTTT. Protein product: CASSVGDRANTIYF.

This clone has just one count. The chain joins TRBV28 to TRBJ1-4; no definite D call. The CDR3 spans 16 residues. The V gene's germline CDR1 is MDHEN and CDR2 SYDVKM. V lost 6 bases, J lost 6 bases, and 20 bases lay in between. DNA of the CDR3: TGTGCCAGCAGGTACCCTTGGGCCCCCTGGGATGAAAAACTGTTTTTT. It encodes CASRYPWAPWDEKLFF.